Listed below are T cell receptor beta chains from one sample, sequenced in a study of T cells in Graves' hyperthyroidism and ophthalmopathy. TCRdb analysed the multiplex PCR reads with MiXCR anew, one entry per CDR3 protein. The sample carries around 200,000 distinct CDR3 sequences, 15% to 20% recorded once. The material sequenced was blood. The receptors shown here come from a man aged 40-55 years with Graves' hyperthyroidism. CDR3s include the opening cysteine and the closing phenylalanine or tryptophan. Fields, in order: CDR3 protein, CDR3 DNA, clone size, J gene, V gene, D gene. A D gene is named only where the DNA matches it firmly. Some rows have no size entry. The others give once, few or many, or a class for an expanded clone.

CDR3aa: CSARREAEKLFF; CDR3nt: TGCAGTGCTAGGAGAGAGGCGGAAAAACTGTTTTTT; abundance: many; j_gene: TRBJ1-4; v_gene: TRBV20-1; d_gene: NA
CDR3aa: CASRGSGQGREQYF; CDR3nt: TGCGCCAGCAGAGGATCGGGACAGGGGCGCGAGCAGTACTTC; abundance: many; j_gene: TRBJ2-7; v_gene: TRBV4-1; d_gene: TRBD1
CDR3aa: CASSAALGGRADTF; CDR3nt: TGTGCCAGCAGCGCCGCCCTGGGGGGAAGAGCGGACACCTTC; abundance: NA; j_gene: TRBJ1-2; v_gene: TRBV9; d_gene: NA
CDR3aa: CASSAGTGDHGYTF; CDR3nt: TGTGCCAGCAGCGCAGGGACAGGGGATCATGGCTACACCTTC; abundance: NA; j_gene: TRBJ1-2; v_gene: TRBV11-2; d_gene: TRBD1
CDR3aa: CASSLLGGVNNEQFF; CDR3nt: TGTGCCAGCAGCTTGTTGGGGGGAGTTAACAATGAGCAGTTCTTC; abundance: few; j_gene: TRBJ2-1; v_gene: TRBV5-6; d_gene: NA
CDR3aa: CASSPRDRANNEQFF; CDR3nt: TGTGCCAGCTCCCCCCGGGACAGGGCAAACAATGAGCAGTTCTTC; abundance: many; j_gene: TRBJ2-1; v_gene: TRBV18; d_gene: TRBD1
CDR3aa: CATSGTDRVITEAFF; CDR3nt: TGTGCCACCAGCGGAACCGACAGGGTGATTACTGAAGCTTTCTTT; abundance: many; j_gene: TRBJ1-1; v_gene: TRBV15; d_gene: TRBD1
CDR3aa: CATSKFQGDEQYF; CDR3nt: TGTGCCACCAGCAAATTCCAGGGAGACGAGCAGTACTTC; abundance: few; j_gene: TRBJ2-7; v_gene: TRBV15; d_gene: NA
CDR3aa: CASSRLAGGPPPQYF; CDR3nt: TGTGCCAGCAGCCGACTAGCGGGGGGCCCCCCCCCCCAGTATTTT; abundance: NA; j_gene: TRBJ2-3; v_gene: TRBV7-3; d_gene: TRBD2
CDR3aa: CASSSRTSGDQETQYF; CDR3nt: TGTGCCAGCAGCTCACGGACTAGCGGGGATCAAGAGACCCAGTACTTC; abundance: many; j_gene: TRBJ2-5; v_gene: TRBV11-3; d_gene: TRBD2
CDR3aa: CATSGGQGANSGNTIYF; CDR3nt: TGTGCCACCAGCGGGGGACAGGGGGCCAACTCTGGAAACACCATATATTTT; abundance: NA; j_gene: TRBJ1-3; v_gene: TRBV15; d_gene: TRBD1
CDR3aa: CASSQDRLVTAVNSPLHF; CDR3nt: TGCGCCAGCAGCCAAGATCGGTTGGTCACAGCTGTTAATTCACCCCTCCACTTT; abundance: few; j_gene: TRBJ1-6; v_gene: TRBV4-3; d_gene: NA
CDR3aa: CSARGSGGGRDTQYF; CDR3nt: TGCAGTGCTAGAGGGAGCGGGGGGGGGAGGGATACGCAGTATTTT; abundance: NA; j_gene: TRBJ2-3; v_gene: TRBV20-1; d_gene: TRBD2
CDR3aa: CASRDWTGADTEAFF; CDR3nt: TGTGCCAGCAGGGATTGGACAGGGGCGGACACTGAAGCTTTCTTT; abundance: many; j_gene: TRBJ1-1; v_gene: TRBV2; d_gene: TRBD1
CDR3aa: CASSPRTGGEYSNQPQHF; CDR3nt: TGTGCCAGCAGTCCGAGGACAGGGGGCGAATATAGCAATCAGCCCCAGCATTTT; abundance: NA; j_gene: TRBJ1-5; v_gene: TRBV6-2/TRBV6-3; d_gene: TRBD1
CDR3aa: CASSGKDSLNEKLFF; CDR3nt: TGTGCCAGCAGCGGCAAGGACAGCCTTAATGAAAAACTGTTTTTT; abundance: NA; j_gene: TRBJ1-4; v_gene: TRBV9; d_gene: NA
CDR3aa: CASSQPSSRGRGDNEQFF; CDR3nt: TGTGCCAGCAGTCAACCCTCTTCCAGGGGCAGAGGGGACAATGAGCAGTTCTTC; abundance: many; j_gene: TRBJ2-1; v_gene: TRBV6-1; d_gene: NA
CDR3aa: CSAREGAAKSYNEQFF; CDR3nt: TGCAGTGCTAGAGAAGGGGCAGCGAAATCCTACAATGAGCAGTTCTTC; abundance: NA; j_gene: TRBJ2-1; v_gene: TRBV20-1; d_gene: NA
CDR3aa: CASSADDTDTQYF; CDR3nt: TGCGCCAGCAGCGCTGATGATACAGATACGCAGTATTTT; abundance: few; j_gene: TRBJ2-3; v_gene: TRBV4-3; d_gene: NA
CDR3aa: CASRLAGSYNEQFF; CDR3nt: TGTGCCAGCAGACTCGCGGGCAGCTACAATGAGCAGTTCTTC; abundance: many; j_gene: TRBJ2-1; v_gene: TRBV6-1; d_gene: NA
CDR3aa: CASSWQGWSYEQYF; CDR3nt: TGTGCCAGCAGCTGGCAGGGGTGGTCCTACGAGCAGTACTTC; abundance: NA; j_gene: TRBJ2-7; v_gene: TRBV7-2; d_gene: NA
CDR3aa: CSARDSRASEQYF; CDR3nt: TGCAGTGCTAGAGATAGCAGGGCTAGTGAGCAGTACTTC; abundance: many; j_gene: TRBJ2-7; v_gene: TRBV20-1; d_gene: NA
CDR3aa: CAIAPLGTDNSPLHF; CDR3nt: TGTGCCATCGCGCCCTTAGGGACAGACAATTCACCCCTCCACTTT; abundance: many; j_gene: TRBJ1-6; v_gene: TRBV28; d_gene: TRBD1
CDR3aa: CASSQEVASGYTGELFF; CDR3nt: TGCGCCAGCAGCCAAGAAGTAGCTAGCGGATACACCGGGGAGCTGTTTTTT; abundance: few; j_gene: TRBJ2-2; v_gene: TRBV4-3; d_gene: TRBD2
CDR3aa: CASSPQTDNTEAFF; CDR3nt: TGCGCCAGCAGCCCACAGACAGATAACACTGAAGCTTTCTTT; abundance: many; j_gene: TRBJ1-1; v_gene: TRBV5-1; d_gene: NA
CDR3aa: CASSLAGAGEQFF; CDR3nt: TGTGCCAGCAGCTTAGCCGGGGCGGGCGAGCAGTTCTTC; abundance: NA; j_gene: TRBJ2-1; v_gene: TRBV7-9; d_gene: NA
CDR3aa: CASSLLRRDSPLHF; CDR3nt: TGTGCCAGCAGTTTACTCCGGCGGGATTCACCCCTCCACTTT; abundance: many; j_gene: TRBJ1-6; v_gene: TRBV28; d_gene: NA
CDR3aa: CASSYGATGFGTGELFF; CDR3nt: TGTGCCAGCAGCTACGGAGCCACCGGGTTTGGCACCGGGGAGCTGTTTTTT; abundance: NA; j_gene: TRBJ2-2; v_gene: TRBV11-3; d_gene: NA
CDR3aa: CASSYSPWGMNTEAFF; CDR3nt: TGTGCCAGCAGTTACTCCCCGTGGGGTATGAACACTGAAGCTTTCTTT; abundance: many; j_gene: TRBJ1-1; v_gene: TRBV6-6; d_gene: NA
CDR3aa: CASSLVVGRSYNEQFF; CDR3nt: TGCGCCAGCAGCTTGGTGGTAGGCCGCTCCTACAATGAGCAGTTCTTC; abundance: few; j_gene: TRBJ2-1; v_gene: TRBV5-1; d_gene: NA
CDR3aa: CASSPRIAEDYGYTF; CDR3nt: TGTGCCAGCAGCCCCCGGATAGCAGAGGACTATGGCTACACCTTC; abundance: few; j_gene: TRBJ1-2; v_gene: TRBV7-9; d_gene: NA
CDR3aa: CAVRWGPEAFF; CDR3nt: TGTGCCGTACGGTGGGGCCCTGAAGCTTTCTTT; abundance: many; j_gene: TRBJ1-1; v_gene: TRBV19; d_gene: NA
CDR3aa: CASSDSGGNQPQHF; CDR3nt: TGTGCCAGCAGTGACTCAGGGGGCAATCAGCCCCAGCATTTT; abundance: many; j_gene: TRBJ1-5; v_gene: TRBV6-1; d_gene: NA
CDR3aa: CASSSSRGKYGYTF; CDR3nt: TGTGCCAGCAGTTCTTCCCGGGGGAAGTATGGCTACACCTTC; abundance: NA; j_gene: TRBJ1-2; v_gene: TRBV6-1; d_gene: NA
CDR3aa: CASSPGLAGTGELFF; CDR3nt: TGTGCCAGCAGCCCCGGACTAGCGGGCACCGGGGAGCTGTTTTTT; abundance: many; j_gene: TRBJ2-2; v_gene: TRBV11-3; d_gene: TRBD2
CDR3aa: CASSLYRGNTIYF; CDR3nt: TGTGCCAGCAGCCTTTACAGGGGAAACACCATATATTTT; abundance: NA; j_gene: TRBJ1-3; v_gene: TRBV7-3; d_gene: NA
CDR3aa: CASTGSSYNEQFF; CDR3nt: TGTGCCAGTACCGGGAGCTCCTACAATGAGCAGTTCTTC; abundance: many; j_gene: TRBJ2-1; v_gene: TRBV19; d_gene: NA
CDR3aa: CASRQRSSATYEQYF; CDR3nt: TGTGCCAGCAGGCAACGGTCTAGCGCCACCTACGAGCAGTACTTC; abundance: many; j_gene: TRBJ2-7; v_gene: TRBV6-2/TRBV6-3; d_gene: NA
CDR3aa: CASSSRQEYGYTF; CDR3nt: TGTGCCAGCAGCTCTCGACAGGAATATGGCTACACCTTC; abundance: NA; j_gene: TRBJ1-2; v_gene: TRBV5-4; d_gene: NA
CDR3aa: CALDRGHYEQFF; CDR3nt: TGTGCCTTGGACAGGGGGCATTATGAGCAGTTCTTC; abundance: NA; j_gene: TRBJ2-1; v_gene: TRBV30; d_gene: TRBD1
CDR3aa: CATLTGGNGYTF; CDR3nt: TGTGCCACCCTGACAGGGGGCAATGGCTACACCTTC; abundance: NA; j_gene: TRBJ1-2; v_gene: TRBV27; d_gene: TRBD1
CDR3aa: CASSTTSGGRETQYF; CDR3nt: TGTGCCAGCAGCACCACTAGCGGGGGGAGAGAGACCCAGTACTTC; abundance: many; j_gene: TRBJ2-5; v_gene: TRBV7-9; d_gene: TRBD2
CDR3aa: CASSYSDREYGYTF; CDR3nt: TGTGCCAGCAGTTACTCGGACAGGGAGTATGGCTACACCTTC; abundance: few; j_gene: TRBJ1-2; v_gene: TRBV6-5; d_gene: TRBD1
CDR3aa: CASSYSIGNEKLFF; CDR3nt: TGTGCCAGCAGTTACTCGATCGGTAATGAAAAACTGTTTTTT; abundance: few; j_gene: TRBJ1-4; v_gene: TRBV6-5; d_gene: NA
CDR3aa: CASRQDSNNSPLHF; CDR3nt: TGTGCCAGCAGGCAAGACAGTAATAATTCACCCCTCCACTTT; abundance: many; j_gene: TRBJ1-6; v_gene: TRBV11-2; d_gene: NA
CDR3aa: CSARELGGYSNQPQHF; CDR3nt: TGCAGTGCTAGAGAATTGGGAGGGTATAGCAATCAGCCCCAGCATTTT; abundance: many; j_gene: TRBJ1-5; v_gene: TRBV20-1; d_gene: NA
CDR3aa: CASSLGWGSDYGYTF; CDR3nt: TGTGCCAGCAGTTTGGGGTGGGGCAGCGACTATGGCTACACCTTC; abundance: many; j_gene: TRBJ1-2; v_gene: TRBV27; d_gene: NA
CDR3aa: CASSSKAGTYEQYF; CDR3nt: TGTGCCAGCAGCTCAAAAGCAGGGACCTACGAGCAGTACTTC; abundance: many; j_gene: TRBJ2-7; v_gene: TRBV7-9; d_gene: NA
CDR3aa: CASSQGARNEQFF; CDR3nt: TGCGCCAGCAGCCAGGGGGCGAGGAATGAGCAGTTCTTC; abundance: many; j_gene: TRBJ2-1; v_gene: TRBV4-3; d_gene: NA
CDR3aa: CASRNLDGYTF; CDR3nt: TGTGCCAGCAGAAATCTAGATGGCTACACCTTC; abundance: many; j_gene: TRBJ1-2; v_gene: TRBV6-1; d_gene: NA